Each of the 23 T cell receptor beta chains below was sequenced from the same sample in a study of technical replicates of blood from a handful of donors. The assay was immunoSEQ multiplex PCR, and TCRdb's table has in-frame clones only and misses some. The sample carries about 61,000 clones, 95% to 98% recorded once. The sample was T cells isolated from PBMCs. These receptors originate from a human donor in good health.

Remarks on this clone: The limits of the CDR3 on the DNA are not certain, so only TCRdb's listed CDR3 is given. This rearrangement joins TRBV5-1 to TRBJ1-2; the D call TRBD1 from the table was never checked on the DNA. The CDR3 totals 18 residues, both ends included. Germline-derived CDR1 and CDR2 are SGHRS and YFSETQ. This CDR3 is CASTFGPGGTGANYGYTF.

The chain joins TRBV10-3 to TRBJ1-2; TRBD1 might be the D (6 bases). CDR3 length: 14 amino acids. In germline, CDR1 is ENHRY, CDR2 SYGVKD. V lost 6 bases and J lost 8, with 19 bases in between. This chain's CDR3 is CAIRVSWDTGGYTF. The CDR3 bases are TGTGCCATCAGAGTGAGCTGGGACACCGGAGGCTACACCTTC.

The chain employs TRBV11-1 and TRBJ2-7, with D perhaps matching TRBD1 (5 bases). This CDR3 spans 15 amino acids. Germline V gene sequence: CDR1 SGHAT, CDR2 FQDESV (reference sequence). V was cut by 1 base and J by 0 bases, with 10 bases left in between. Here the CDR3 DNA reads TGTGCCAGCAGCTTAGACAGGACGACCTCCTACGAGCAGTACTTC. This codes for CASSLDRTTSYEQYF.

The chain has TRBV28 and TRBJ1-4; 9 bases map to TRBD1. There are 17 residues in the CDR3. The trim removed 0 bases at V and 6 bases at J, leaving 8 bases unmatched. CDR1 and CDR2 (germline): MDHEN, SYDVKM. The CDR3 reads CASSLWDRGFIDEKLFF. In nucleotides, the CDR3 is TGTGCCAGCAGTTTATGGGACAGGGGCTTTATCGATGAAAAACTGTTTTTT.

The CDR3 sequence: CAWKPQLFYGYTF. The CDR3 DNA sequence: TGTGCCTGGAAACCTCAACTATTCTATGGCTACACCTTC. V is TRBV30 and J is TRBJ1-2; unclear D gene. CDR1 and CDR2 (germline): GTSNPN, SVGIG (reference sequence). CDR3 length: 13 amino acids. V gave up 4 bases and J gave up 4 bases, with 13 bases separating them.

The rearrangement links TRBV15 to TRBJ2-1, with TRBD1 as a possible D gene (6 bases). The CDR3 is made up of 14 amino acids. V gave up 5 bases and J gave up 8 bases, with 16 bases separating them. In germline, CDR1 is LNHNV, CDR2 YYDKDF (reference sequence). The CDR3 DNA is TGTGCCACCAGCCCCTTGAATACAGGGTATGAGCAGTTCTTC. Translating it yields CATSPLNTGYEQFF.

The CDR3, as DNA: TGTGCCAGTAGTATCAGTCCCGGACAGGGGGCAGCTGAGGGTGGCTACACCTTC. Protein product: CASSISPGQGAAEGGYTF. The V gene is TRBV19, the J gene TRBJ1-2, with 11 bases identical to TRBD1. The CDR3 is 18 amino acids. Losses at the gene ends were 3 bases for V and 7 bases for J; bases not matched to a gene: 16. From germline, CDR1 is LNHDA and CDR2 SQIVND (reference sequence).

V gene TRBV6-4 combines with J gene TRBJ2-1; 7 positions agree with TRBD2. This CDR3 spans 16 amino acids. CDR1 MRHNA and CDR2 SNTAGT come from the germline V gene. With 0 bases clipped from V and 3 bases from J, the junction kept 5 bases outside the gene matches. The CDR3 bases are TGTGCCAGCAGTGACTCGTTCAGCGGGGACTACAATGAGCAGTTCTTC. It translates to CASSDSFSGDYNEQFF.

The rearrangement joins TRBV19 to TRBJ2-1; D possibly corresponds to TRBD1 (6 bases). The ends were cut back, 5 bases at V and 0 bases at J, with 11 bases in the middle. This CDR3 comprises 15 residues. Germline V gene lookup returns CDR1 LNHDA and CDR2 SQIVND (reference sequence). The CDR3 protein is CASSRTAVSYNEQFF. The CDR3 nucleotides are TGTGCCAGTAGTCGGACAGCCGTCTCCTACAATGAGCAGTTCTTC.

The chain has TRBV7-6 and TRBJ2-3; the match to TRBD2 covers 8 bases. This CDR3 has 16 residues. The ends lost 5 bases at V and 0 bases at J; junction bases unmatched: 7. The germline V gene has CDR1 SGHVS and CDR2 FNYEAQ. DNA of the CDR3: TGTGCCAGCAGCCCCTATAGCGGGACTAGCACAGATACGCAGTATTTT. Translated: CASSPYSGTSTDTQYF.

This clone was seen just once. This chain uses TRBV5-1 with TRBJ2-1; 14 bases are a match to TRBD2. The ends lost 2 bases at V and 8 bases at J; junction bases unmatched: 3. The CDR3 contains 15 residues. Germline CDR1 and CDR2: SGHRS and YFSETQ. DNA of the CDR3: TGCGCCAGCAGCTTCGGACTAGCGGGAGGAGATGAGCAGTTCTTC. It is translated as CASSFGLAGGDEQFF.

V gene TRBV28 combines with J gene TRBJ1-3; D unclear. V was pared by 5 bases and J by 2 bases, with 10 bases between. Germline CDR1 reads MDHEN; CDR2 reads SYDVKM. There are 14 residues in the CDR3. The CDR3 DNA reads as TGTGCCAGCAGTCGACTCGGTACTGGAAACACCATATATTTT. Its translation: CASSRLGTGNTIYF.

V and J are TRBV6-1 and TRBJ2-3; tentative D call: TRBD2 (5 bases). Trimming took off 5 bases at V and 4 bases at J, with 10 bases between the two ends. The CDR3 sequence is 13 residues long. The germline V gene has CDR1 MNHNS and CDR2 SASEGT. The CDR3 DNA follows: TGTGCCAGCAGTCCAAGGCGGGCAGATACGCAGTATTTT. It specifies CASSPRRADTQYF.

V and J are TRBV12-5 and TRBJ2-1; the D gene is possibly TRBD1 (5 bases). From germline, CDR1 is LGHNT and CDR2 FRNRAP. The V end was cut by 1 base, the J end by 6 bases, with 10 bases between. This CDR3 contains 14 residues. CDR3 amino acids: CASGLGGSANEQFF. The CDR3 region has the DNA TGTGCTAGTGGTTTGGGGGGCAGCGCCAATGAGCAGTTCTTC.

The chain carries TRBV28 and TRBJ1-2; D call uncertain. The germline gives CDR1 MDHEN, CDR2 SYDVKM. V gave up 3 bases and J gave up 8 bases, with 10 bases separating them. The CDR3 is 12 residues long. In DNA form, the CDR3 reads TGTGCCAGCAGTTTCCAGGCGCCGGGCTACACCTTC. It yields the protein CASSFQAPGYTF.

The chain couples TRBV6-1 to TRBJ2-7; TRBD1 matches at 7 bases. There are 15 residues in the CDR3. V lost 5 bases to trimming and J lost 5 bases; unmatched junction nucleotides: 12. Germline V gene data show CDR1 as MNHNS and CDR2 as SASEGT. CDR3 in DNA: TGTGCCAGCAGTCCCCGGGGCGACAGGGCCCACGAGCAGTACTTC. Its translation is CASSPRGDRAHEQYF.

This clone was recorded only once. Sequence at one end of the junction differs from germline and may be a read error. The CDR3 bases are TGTGCCAGCAGTGAAGTTGACCCCGACTCTCCTGCTTTT. Residues: CASSEVDPDSPAF. The rearrangement links TRBV6-1 to TRBJ1-5; D gene ambiguous. The CDR3 length is 13 residues. Germline assignment: CDR1 MNHNS and CDR2 SASEGT.

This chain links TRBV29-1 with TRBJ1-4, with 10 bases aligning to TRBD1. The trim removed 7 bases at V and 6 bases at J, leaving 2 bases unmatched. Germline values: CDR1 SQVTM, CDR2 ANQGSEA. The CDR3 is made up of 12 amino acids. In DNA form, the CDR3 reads TGCAGCGCCGGGACAGGGGATGAAAAACTGTTTTTT. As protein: CSAGTGDEKLFF.

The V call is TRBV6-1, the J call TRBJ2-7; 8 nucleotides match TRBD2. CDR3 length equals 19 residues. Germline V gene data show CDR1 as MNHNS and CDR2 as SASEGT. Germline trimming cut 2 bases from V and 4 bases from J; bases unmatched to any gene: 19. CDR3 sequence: CASSEIAGGAGARGYEQYF. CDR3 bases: TGTGCCAGCAGTGAAATCGCGGGAGGAGCGGGGGCACGGGGGTACGAGCAGTACTTC.

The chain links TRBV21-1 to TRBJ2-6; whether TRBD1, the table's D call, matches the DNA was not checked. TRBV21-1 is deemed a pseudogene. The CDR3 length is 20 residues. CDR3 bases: TGTGCCAGCAGAAAACCGTTGGAGGGCAGGGGGTACGGTGGGGCCAACGTCCTGACTTTC. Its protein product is CASRKPLEGRGYGGANVLTF.

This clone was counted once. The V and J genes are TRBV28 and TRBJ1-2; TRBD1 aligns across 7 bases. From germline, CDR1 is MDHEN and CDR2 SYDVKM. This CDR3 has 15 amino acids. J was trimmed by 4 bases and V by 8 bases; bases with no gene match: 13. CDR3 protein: CASGQSRGPVYGYTF. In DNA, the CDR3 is TGTGCCAGCGGACAAAGTAGGGGGCCCGTCTATGGCTACACCTTC.

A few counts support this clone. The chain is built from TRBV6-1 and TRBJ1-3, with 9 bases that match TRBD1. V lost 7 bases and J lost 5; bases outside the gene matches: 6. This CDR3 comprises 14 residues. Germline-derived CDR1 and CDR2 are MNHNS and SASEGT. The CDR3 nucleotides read TGTGCCAGCATAATCGGGACAGGGAGAAACACCATATATTTT. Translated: CASIIGTGRNTIYF.

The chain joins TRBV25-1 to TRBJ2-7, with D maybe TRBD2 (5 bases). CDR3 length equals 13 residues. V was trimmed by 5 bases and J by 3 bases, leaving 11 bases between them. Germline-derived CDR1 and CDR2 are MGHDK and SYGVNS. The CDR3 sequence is CASSFSGIYEQYF. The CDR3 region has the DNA TGTGCCAGCAGTTTCTCGGGGATCTACGAGCAGTACTTC.